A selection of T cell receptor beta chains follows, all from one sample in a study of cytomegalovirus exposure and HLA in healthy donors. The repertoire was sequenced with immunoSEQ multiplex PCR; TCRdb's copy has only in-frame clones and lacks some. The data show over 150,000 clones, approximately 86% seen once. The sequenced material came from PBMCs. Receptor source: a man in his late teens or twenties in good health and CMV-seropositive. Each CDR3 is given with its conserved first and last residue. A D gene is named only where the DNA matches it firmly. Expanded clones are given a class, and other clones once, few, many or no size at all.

CSVGLGQGAGEQYF	TGCAGCGTTGGACTGGGACAGGGGGCGGGGGAGCAGTACTTC	TRBV29-1	TRBJ2-7	TRBD1	-
CASSFTSGTGLETQYF	TGTGCCAGCAGTTTCACTTCCGGGACAGGGCTAGAGACCCAGTACTTC	TRBV27	TRBJ2-5	TRBD1	-
CASSDSDSTEAFF	TGTGCCAGCAGTGACTCGGACAGCACTGAAGCTTTCTTT	TRBV6-4	TRBJ1-1	-	-
CASSPEEGQPQHF	TGTGCCAGCTCACCAGAGGAGGGCCAGCCCCAGCATTTT	TRBV18	TRBJ1-5	-	-
CASSFGRRNQPQHF	TGTGCCAGCAGTTTCGGCAGGCGAAATCAGCCCCAGCATTTT	TRBV28	TRBJ1-5	-	-
CASSLSLAPHGYTF	TGTGCCAGCAGCCTGAGCCTAGCCCCCCATGGCTACACCTTC	TRBV9	TRBJ1-2	-	-
CASSFFGTGGIEQYF	TGTGCCAGCAGCTTTTTTGGGACAGGAGGTATAGAGCAGTACTTC	TRBV7-9	TRBJ2-7	TRBD1	few
CASRRAGVPYNEQFF	TGCGCCAGCAGGCGAGCGGGAGTTCCGTACAATGAGCAGTTCTTC	TRBV5-1	TRBJ2-1	TRBD2	-
CASSYAGNGDYGYTF	TGTGCCAGCAGTTACGCCGGGAACGGGGACTATGGCTACACCTTC	TRBV6-5	TRBJ1-2	-	-
CASSRQGDPNYGYTF	TGTGCCAGCAGTCGACAGGGGGACCCTAACTATGGCTACACCTTC	TRBV14	TRBJ1-2	TRBD1	-
CASSTRQGLDEQYF	TGCGCCAGCAGCACCCGACAGGGGTTGGACGAGCAGTACTTC	TRBV5-1	TRBJ2-7	TRBD1	-
CASSLTGVNEKLFF	TGTGCCAGCAGCCTGACAGGGGTTAATGAAAAACTGTTTTTT	TRBV5-6	TRBJ1-4	TRBD1	once
CASSPKDTSTGELFF	TGTGCCAGCTCACCTAAAGACACAAGCACCGGGGAGCTGTTTTTT	TRBV18	TRBJ2-2	-	-
CASAESGGSSYEQYF	TGTGCCAGCGCGGAGAGCGGGGGGAGCTCCTACGAGCAGTACTTC	TRBV9	TRBJ2-7	TRBD2	-
CASSILQGKAAYEQYF	TGTGCCAGCAGTATACTACAGGGGAAGGCCGCCTACGAGCAGTACTTC	TRBV25-1	TRBJ2-7	TRBD1	-
CASTHRGESYNEQFF	TGTGCCAGCACCCACCGGGGGGAGTCCTACAATGAGCAGTTCTTC	TRBV27	TRBJ2-1	TRBD2	-
CASSELAASTDTQYF	TGTGCCAGCAGTGAACTAGCGGCTAGCACAGATACGCAGTATTTT	TRBV2	TRBJ2-3	TRBD2	-
CATSSDRSYEQYF	TGTGCCACCAGCAGTGACAGGTCCTACGAGCAGTACTTC	TRBV15	TRBJ2-7	-	-
CASSQARGVYEQYF	TGCGCCAGCAGCCAAGCCAGGGGGGTCTACGAGCAGTACTTC	TRBV4-3	TRBJ2-7	-	-
CASSYSEGKLFF	TGTGCCAGCAGTTACTCAGAGGGAAAACTGTTTTTT	TRBV6-6	TRBJ1-4	-	-
CASSQATGEIGYTF	TGTGCCAGCTCACAAGCCACAGGGGAAATCGGCTACACCTTC	TRBV18	TRBJ1-2	TRBD1	-
CSVGRDRENTEAFF	TGCAGCGTCGGACGAGACAGAGAGAACACTGAAGCTTTCTTT	TRBV29-1	TRBJ1-1	-	-
CASSMGRGETQYF	TGTGCCAGTAGTATGGGGAGGGGAGAGACCCAGTACTTC	TRBV19	TRBJ2-5	TRBD2	-
CASSETGYGYTF	TGTGCCAGTAGCGAGACAGGCTATGGCTACACCTTC	TRBV19	TRBJ1-2	-	few
CASSTRSNTEAFF	TGTGCCAGCTCCACACGCTCAAACACTGAAGCTTTCTTT	TRBV18	TRBJ1-1	-	-
CASSEGAGANVLTF	TGTGCCAGCAGCGAGGGGGCTGGGGCCAACGTCCTGACTTTC	TRBV5-6	TRBJ2-6	-	once